These 15 T cell receptor beta chains were all obtained from the same sample, sequenced in a study of beta chain features in type 1 diabetes. Isolated RNA was reverse transcribed in full, so expressed TCRB transcripts were sequenced. Produced via immunoSEQ multiplex PCR; TCRdb's table is partial and in-frame only. The sample holds fewer than 500,000 clones, around 13% seen once. What was sequenced was naive CD4+ T cells from blood. All receptors come from a man aged 30-40 years in good health.

The chain joins TRBV6-6 to TRBJ2-5; D gene uncertain. Germline CDR1 is MNHNY and CDR2 is SVGAGI (reference sequence). CDR3 length: 11 amino acids. V was trimmed by 3 bases and J by 3 bases, leaving 2 bases between them. CDR3 sequence: CASSYKETQYF. The CDR3 DNA is TGTGCCAGCAGTTATAAAGAGACCCAGTACTTC.

V and J are TRBV4-1 and TRBJ2-7; D could derive from TRBD1 or TRBD2 (5 bases each). The CDR3 is 16 amino acids. Deletions cut 0 bases from V and 5 bases from J, with 17 bases between. The germline V gene has CDR1 MGHRA and CDR2 YSYEKL. The CDR3 region is CASSQDWGRNRDEQYF. For the CDR3, the DNA is TGCGCCAGCAGCCAAGATTGGGGGAGAAACCGGGACGAGCAGTACTTC.

This clone has more than one count but fewer than ten. The rearrangement links TRBV5-1 to TRBJ2-7; D is possibly TRBD2 (5 bases). Deletions cut 1 base from V and 6 bases from J, with 17 bases between. Germline V lookup: CDR1 SGHRS, CDR2 YFSETQ. The CDR3 is 15 amino acids. The CDR3 is CASSLQAHEAGEQYF. The CDR3 bases are TGCGCCAGCAGCTTGCAGGCCCATGAGGCGGGCGAGCAGTACTTC.

This chain joins TRBV5-6 and TRBJ2-1; 8 positions match TRBD1. CDR1 SGHDT and CDR2 YYEEEE come from the germline V gene. This CDR3 spans 12 amino acids. With 4 bases clipped from V and 9 bases from J, the junction kept 3 bases outside the gene matches. The CDR3 protein is CASSRTGIEQFF. For the CDR3, the DNA is TGTGCCAGCAGCCGGACAGGGATTGAGCAGTTCTTC.

This clone was seen a few times. V is TRBV5-1 and J is TRBJ2-2, with TRBD2 as a possible D gene (6 bases). Germline lookup yields CDR1 SGHRS and CDR2 YFSETQ. The V end lost 0 bases, the J end lost 4 bases, and 10 bases lay between the germline ends. The CDR3 spans 15 residues. The chain's CDR3 is CASSLVVRGTGELFF. CDR3 DNA sequence: TGCGCCAGCAGCTTGGTGGTGCGGGGCACCGGGGAGCTGTTTTTT.

This clone was seen only a few times. The rearrangement uses TRBV11-2 and TRBJ2-2; D possibly corresponds to TRBD1 (5 bases). Germline CDR1 reads SGHAT; CDR2 reads FQNNGV. Trimming removed 5 bases at V and 6 bases at J, with 16 bases between. This CDR3 region has 15 residues. CDR3 protein: CASSRWGSLAGELFF. In DNA form, the CDR3 reads TGTGCCAGCAGCCGCTGGGGCAGCCTTGCCGGGGAGCTGTTTTTT.

This clone was seen a few times. The gene calls are TRBV30 and TRBJ2-1; weak D call: TRBD1 (5 bases). This CDR3 is built from 12 residues. From germline, CDR1 is GTSNPN and CDR2 SVGIG (reference sequence). Trimming took 2 bases from V and 6 from J, leaving 8 bases between them. CDR3 sequence reads: CAWSRGTNEQFF. The CDR3 DNA reads TGTGCCTGGAGTAGGGGAACCAATGAGCAGTTCTTC.

This sequence joins TRBV9 and TRBJ1-2, with D unclear. The CDR3 consists of 15 residues. Between the trimmed V and J ends, which lost 4 bases and 4 bases, there was a span of 17 bases. Per germline, CDR1 SGDLS and CDR2 YYNGEE. The CDR3 nucleotides read TGTGCCAGCAGCTCTTTGAGAGGAACGTCCTATGGCTACACCTTC. It yields the protein CASSSLRGTSYGYTF.

This clone was observed a handful of times. For the CDR3, the DNA is TGTGCCAGCAGCCTGGCTAGCGTGAACGAGCAGTACTTC. Its translation is CASSLASVNEQYF. The chain couples TRBV7-9 to TRBJ2-7, with D possibly TRBD2 on 6 matching bases. CDR1 is SEHNR, CDR2 FQNEAQ, per germline (reference sequence). V lost 5 bases and J lost 5, with 13 bases in between. The CDR3 sequence is 13 residues long.

The rearrangement links TRBV6-6 to TRBJ2-5; TRBD2 might be the D (5 bases). This CDR3 is built from 13 residues. Germline CDR1 MNHNY, CDR2 SVGAGI (reference sequence). V gave up 6 bases and J gave up 4 bases, with 12 bases separating them. The CDR3 protein is CASSHTSSETQYF. Here the CDR3 DNA reads TGTGCCAGCAGCCACACTAGTTCAGAGACCCAGTACTTC.

This clone occurred a few times. The genes are TRBV7-2 and TRBJ2-5; the match to TRBD2 covers 7 bases. V shed 1 base and J 5 bases; nucleotides not matched to a gene: 4. Germline CDR1 is SGHTA and CDR2 is FQGNSA. CDR3 length: 14 residues. The CDR3 protein is CASSLGGRSETQYF. As DNA, the CDR3 is TGTGCCAGCAGCTTAGGCGGGAGATCCGAGACCCAGTACTTC.

The chain recombines TRBV4-3 with TRBJ2-7, with TRBD1 matching 7 bases. The ends lost 3 bases at V and 2 bases at J; junction bases unmatched: 7. There are 15 residues in the CDR3. The germline V gene encodes CDR1 LGHNA and CDR2 YSLEER. CDR3: CASSQITGVAYEQYF. CDR3 sequence (DNA): TGCGCCAGCAGCCAGATTACAGGGGTCGCCTACGAGCAGTACTTC.

In its sample, this clone was seen many times. The chain joins TRBV5-6 to TRBJ2-1, with 10 positions matching TRBD2. Germline V CDR1 and CDR2: SGHDT, YYEEEE. The CDR3 spans 14 residues. The ends lost 1 base at V and 13 bases at J; junction bases unmatched: 8. The CDR3 protein is CASSLRASGSSQFF. For the CDR3, the DNA is TGTGCCAGCAGCTTGAGGGCTAGCGGGAGTTCCCAGTTCTTC.

The J gene is TRBJ1-1, the V gene TRBV11-2; D remains unclear. The CDR3 length is 17 residues. V dropped 5 bases and J dropped 1 base, with 20 bases sitting between them. The germline V gene encodes CDR1 SGHAT and CDR2 FQNNGV. CDR3 nucleotides: TGTGCCAGCAGCCAAAGCCGCTCGACTGCGGGGAACACTGAAGCTTTCTTT. Protein product: CASSQSRSTAGNTEAFF.

The rearrangement links TRBV7-9 to TRBJ2-1; D is possibly TRBD2 (6 bases). CDR1 is SEHNR and CDR2 is FQNEAQ in the germline V gene (reference sequence). CDR3 length: 16 amino acids. V was clipped by 5 bases and J by 0 bases, with 14 bases between them. CDR3 sequence: CASSEGSGVSYNEQFF. As DNA, the CDR3 is TGTGCCAGCAGCGAGGGCTCGGGAGTCTCCTACAATGAGCAGTTCTTC.